This is a list of T cell receptor beta chains from one sample in a study of blood T cells in healthy people across ages. TCRdb re-analysed the 5' RACE reads in MiXCR, keeping a single row per CDR3 protein. The sample includes roughly 2 million distinct CDR3 sequences, around 48% of them seen just once. The sample was blood. Every receptor here comes from a woman aged 40 to 55 in good health. CDR3s include the opening cysteine and the closing phenylalanine or tryptophan. Fields, in order: J gene, clone size, D gene, V gene, CDR3 protein, CDR3 DNA. A D gene is named only where the DNA matches it firmly. Some rows mark clone size as missing; the rest say once, few, many or name a class of expanded clone.

j_call: TRBJ2-3; clone_size: .; d_call: .; v_call: TRBV12-3/TRBV12-4; cdr3_aa: CASSLKETGNTQYF; cdr3_nt: TGTGCCAGCAGTTTGAAGGAAACGGGGAATACGCAGTATTTT
j_call: TRBJ2-1; clone_size: .; d_call: TRBD2; v_call: TRBV7-2; cdr3_aa: CASSLVAGGMNEQFF; cdr3_nt: TGTGCCAGCAGCTTAGTGGCGGGGGGAATGAATGAGCAGTTCTTC
j_call: TRBJ2-5; clone_size: .; d_call: .; v_call: TRBV27; cdr3_aa: CASQEQGRETQYF; cdr3_nt: TGTGCCAGCCAAGAACAGGGACGAGAGACCCAGTACTTC
j_call: TRBJ2-3; clone_size: .; d_call: TRBD1; v_call: TRBV5-1; cdr3_aa: CASSRKQGASTDTQYF; cdr3_nt: TGCGCCAGCAGCAGAAAACAGGGGGCTAGCACAGATACGCAGTATTTT
j_call: TRBJ2-1; clone_size: .; d_call: TRBD2; v_call: TRBV27; cdr3_aa: CASRLAGVRGEQFF; cdr3_nt: TGTGCCAGCAGGCTAGCGGGAGTGCGCGGTGAGCAGTTCTTC
j_call: TRBJ2-1; clone_size: .; d_call: TRBD1; v_call: TRBV4-1; cdr3_aa: CASRDLGQGLVHEQFF; cdr3_nt: TGCGCCAGCCGGGACTTGGGACAGGGTTTAGTCCATGAGCAGTTCTTC
j_call: TRBJ1-1; clone_size: .; d_call: TRBD1; v_call: TRBV12-3/TRBV12-4; cdr3_aa: CASALGTGVTEAFF; cdr3_nt: TGTGCCAGCGCCCTCGGGACAGGGGTGACTGAAGCTTTCTTT
j_call: TRBJ2-5; clone_size: .; d_call: .; v_call: TRBV20-1; cdr3_aa: CSASPGRAGDEQYF; cdr3_nt: TGCAGTGCTTCCCCGGGACGGGCGGGCGATGAGCAGTACTTC
j_call: TRBJ2-1; clone_size: few; d_call: .; v_call: TRBV3-1; cdr3_aa: CASSQRSSSYNEQFF; cdr3_nt: TGTGCCAGCAGCCAGAGGTCCAGCTCCTACAATGAGCAGTTCTTC
j_call: TRBJ1-1; clone_size: .; d_call: .; v_call: TRBV5-1; cdr3_aa: CASSPDSDSMNTEAFF; cdr3_nt: TGCGCCAGCAGCCCTGACTCCGACAGCATGAACACTGAAGCTTTCTTT
j_call: TRBJ2-5; clone_size: .; d_call: .; v_call: TRBV20-1; cdr3_aa: CSARDGTGETQYF; cdr3_nt: TGCAGTGCTAGAGATGGGACCGGCGAGACCCAGTACTTC
j_call: TRBJ2-7; clone_size: .; d_call: TRBD2; v_call: TRBV20-1; cdr3_aa: CSASKAGGSHEQYF; cdr3_nt: TGCAGTGCTAGTAAGGCGGGGGGGTCCCACGAGCAGTACTTC
j_call: TRBJ2-7; clone_size: .; d_call: .; v_call: TRBV27; cdr3_aa: CASSLFTGTYEQYF; cdr3_nt: TGTGCCAGCAGTTTATTCACAGGAACCTACGAGCAGTACTTC
j_call: TRBJ2-3; clone_size: few; d_call: .; v_call: TRBV20-1; cdr3_aa: CSAKLSGTTDTQYF; cdr3_nt: TGCAGTGCTAAATTGTCGGGTACCACAGATACGCAGTATTTT
j_call: TRBJ2-5; clone_size: .; d_call: TRBD1; v_call: TRBV29-1; cdr3_aa: CSVRPQGARETQYF; cdr3_nt: TGCAGCGTTCGACCCCAGGGGGCGCGTGAGACCCAGTACTTC
j_call: TRBJ2-5; clone_size: .; d_call: TRBD2; v_call: TRBV7-2; cdr3_aa: CASSSFPRGGQETQYF; cdr3_nt: TGTGCCAGCAGCTCCTTTCCCCGGGGGGGGCAAGAGACCCAGTACTTC
j_call: TRBJ1-2; clone_size: .; d_call: TRBD1; v_call: TRBV29-1; cdr3_aa: CSVETGTGRRYGYTF; cdr3_nt: TGCAGCGTTGAAACCGGGACAGGGAGGAGGTATGGCTACACCTTC
j_call: TRBJ2-2; clone_size: .; d_call: .; v_call: TRBV27; cdr3_aa: CASSLGASGELFF; cdr3_nt: TGTGCCAGCAGTCTAGGGGCGAGCGGGGAGCTGTTTTTT
j_call: TRBJ2-4; clone_size: .; d_call: .; v_call: TRBV21-1; cdr3_aa: CARKKGARLAKNIQYF; cdr3_nt: TGTGCCAGAAAAAAGGGGGCCCGGCTAGCCAAAAACATTCAGTACTTC
j_call: TRBJ2-2; clone_size: .; d_call: .; v_call: TRBV6-5; cdr3_aa: CASSYGSGGNTGELFF; cdr3_nt: TGTGCCAGCAGTTATGGATCGGGGGGCAACACCGGGGAGCTGTTTTTT
j_call: TRBJ1-4; clone_size: .; d_call: TRBD1; v_call: TRBV20-1; cdr3_aa: CSARENRGRANEKLFF; cdr3_nt: TGCAGTGCTAGAGAAAACAGGGGGAGGGCTAATGAAAAACTGTTTTTT
j_call: TRBJ1-1; clone_size: few; d_call: .; v_call: TRBV28; cdr3_aa: CASTGDLPEKTEAFF; cdr3_nt: TGTGCCAGCACCGGGGACCTTCCAGAGAAAACTGAAGCTTTCTTT
j_call: TRBJ1-2; clone_size: .; d_call: TRBD1; v_call: TRBV7-2; cdr3_aa: CASSLDLMDRAGGYTF; cdr3_nt: TGTGCCAGCAGCTTAGATCTTATGGACAGGGCAGGTGGCTACACCTTC
j_call: TRBJ2-1; clone_size: .; d_call: .; v_call: TRBV6-1; cdr3_aa: CTSTPIGGGGTYNEQFF; cdr3_nt: TGTACCAGCACTCCAATAGGAGGGGGCGGCACCTACAATGAGCAGTTCTTC
j_call: TRBJ1-4; clone_size: .; d_call: TRBD1; v_call: TRBV5-1; cdr3_aa: CASSPGTGGEKLFF; cdr3_nt: TGCGCCAGCAGCCCCGGGACAGGGGGAGAAAAACTGTTTTTT
j_call: TRBJ1-5; clone_size: .; d_call: .; v_call: TRBV6-1; cdr3_aa: CASSGPADQPQHF; cdr3_nt: TGTGCCAGCAGTGGTCCGGCGGATCAGCCCCAGCATTTT
j_call: TRBJ1-4; clone_size: once; d_call: .; v_call: TRBV7-2; cdr3_aa: CASSLGEFATNEKLFF; cdr3_nt: TGTGCCAGCAGCTTGGGAGAGTTTGCAACTAATGAAAAACTGTTTTTT
j_call: TRBJ2-7; clone_size: few; d_call: .; v_call: TRBV12-3/TRBV12-4; cdr3_aa: CASGTVFSYEQYF; cdr3_nt: TGTGCCAGCGGAACAGTCTTCTCCTACGAGCAGTACTTC
j_call: TRBJ1-5; clone_size: .; d_call: .; v_call: TRBV2; cdr3_aa: CASSEGRGNQPQHF; cdr3_nt: TGTGCCAGCAGTGAGGGGAGGGGGAATCAGCCCCAGCATTTT
j_call: TRBJ2-1; clone_size: .; d_call: TRBD2; v_call: TRBV6-5; cdr3_aa: CASSSGRGGYNEQFF; cdr3_nt: TGTGCCAGCAGTTCGGGGCGGGGGGGCTACAATGAGCAGTTCTTC
j_call: TRBJ1-6; clone_size: once; d_call: .; v_call: TRBV4-1; cdr3_aa: CASSPKGGGSYNSPLHF; cdr3_nt: TGCGCCAGCAGCCCCAAAGGAGGGGGCTCCTATAATTCACCCCTCCACTTT
j_call: TRBJ2-3; clone_size: .; d_call: .; v_call: TRBV5-1; cdr3_aa: CASTMAQGTDTQYF; cdr3_nt: TGCGCCAGCACCATGGCCCAGGGCACAGATACGCAGTATTTT
j_call: TRBJ2-7; clone_size: .; d_call: .; v_call: TRBV29-1; cdr3_aa: CSVASGAYEQYF; cdr3_nt: TGCAGCGTTGCCAGCGGAGCCTACGAGCAGTACTTC
j_call: TRBJ2-1; clone_size: few; d_call: .; v_call: TRBV29-1; cdr3_aa: CSVGVSSYNEPFF; cdr3_nt: TGCAGCGTTGGGGTTAGCTCCTACAATGAGCCGTTCTTC
j_call: TRBJ2-1; clone_size: .; d_call: TRBD2; v_call: TRBV20-1; cdr3_aa: CSASTGGSYNEQFF; cdr3_nt: TGCAGTGCTAGCACGGGGGGCTCCTACAATGAGCAGTTCTTC
j_call: TRBJ2-6; clone_size: .; d_call: .; v_call: TRBV7-2; cdr3_aa: CASSSGPSSGANVLTF; cdr3_nt: TGTGCCAGCAGCTCGGGACCCAGCTCTGGGGCCAACGTCCTGACTTTC
j_call: TRBJ2-1; clone_size: .; d_call: .; v_call: TRBV5-1; cdr3_aa: CASSLEGVHNEQFF; cdr3_nt: TGCGCCAGCAGCTTGGAGGGGGTACACAATGAGCAGTTCTTC
j_call: TRBJ1-2; clone_size: .; d_call: .; v_call: TRBV12-3/TRBV12-4; cdr3_aa: CASSLGRGGYGYTF; cdr3_nt: TGTGCCAGCAGTTTGGGCAGGGGAGGCTATGGCTACACCTTC
j_call: TRBJ2-5; clone_size: once; d_call: TRBD2; v_call: TRBV7-9; cdr3_aa: CASSLADSGGTTQYF; cdr3_nt: TGTGCCAGCAGCTTAGCGGATTCGGGAGGGACGACCCAGTACTTC
j_call: TRBJ2-5; clone_size: .; d_call: TRBD1; v_call: TRBV28; cdr3_aa: CASSLSSWGQGYETQYF; cdr3_nt: TGTGCCAGCAGTTTATCCTCATGGGGACAGGGTTACGAGACCCAGTACTTC
j_call: TRBJ1-5; clone_size: .; d_call: TRBD1; v_call: TRBV28; cdr3_aa: CASSPVPGQGSNQPQHF; cdr3_nt: TGTGCCAGCAGTCCCGTTCCGGGACAGGGATCGAATCAGCCCCAGCATTTT
j_call: TRBJ2-3; clone_size: .; d_call: .; v_call: TRBV28; cdr3_aa: CASSLPPQGDSTDTQYF; cdr3_nt: TGTGCCAGCAGTTTACCCCCCCAGGGAGATAGCACAGATACGCAGTATTTT
j_call: TRBJ1-2; clone_size: few; d_call: TRBD1; v_call: TRBV6-6; cdr3_aa: CASSYADRSYGYTF; cdr3_nt: TGTGCCAGCAGTTACGCGGACAGGAGCTATGGCTACACCTTC
j_call: TRBJ2-7; clone_size: .; d_call: .; v_call: TRBV7-2; cdr3_aa: CASSLRRGLNYEQYF; cdr3_nt: TGTGCCAGCAGCTTAAGGCGCGGCTTAAACTACGAGCAGTACTTC
j_call: TRBJ2-7; clone_size: .; d_call: .; v_call: TRBV20-1; cdr3_aa: CSARQAGVYEQYF; cdr3_nt: TGCAGTGCTAGGCAGGCAGGGGTCTACGAGCAGTACTTC